This record concerns one TCR beta chain sequence. What it binds is not known. This sample is drawn from a study of blood T cells in healthy people across ages. Germline V gene lookup returns CDR1 LGHNA and CDR2 YSLEER. Trimming removed 4 bases from V and 1 base from J; junction bases left unmatched: 7. The CDR3 is 16 residues long. Study-wide findings and caveats: Measured against age, TCR beta diversity per million T cells decreased in a roughly linear manner. It was held that diversity estimates obtained from one million T cells represented underestimates. Long-lived donors carried more naive CD4+ cells and greater diversity than aged donors.

Primed by a sample-barcoded 5' primer and a J-beta primer mix, a second PCR proceeded for 7 to 11 cycles. TCRdb passed the 5' RACE reads through MiXCR, listing each CDR3 protein once. The data contain 1.5 million to 2 million distinct CDR3 sequences, around 40% of them seen just once; the ten biggest clones take up 23%. This receptor was taken from a human donor in good health. The rearrangement joins TRBV4-3 to TRBJ2-3; 8 bases are shared with TRBD2. The sequencing sample was made of blood. The CDR3 sequence: CASSPHGGAGTDTQYF. The CDR3 DNA sequence: TGCGCCAGCAGCCCTCACGGGGGGGCCGGCACAGATACGCAGTATTTT.